This TCR beta chain emerged from a study of blood T cell repertoires in COVID-19. V shed 3 bases, J shed 4 bases, and the junction held 11 bases outside the gene matches. Germline CDR1 and CDR2: DFQATT and SNEGSKA (reference sequence). The CDR3 has 17 amino acids. Repertoires were generated with immunoSEQ multiplex PCR, while TCRdb's copy carries only in-frame clones and drops some. Of approximately 170,000 clones listed, 65% to 85% are singletons. Sequencing input: peripheral blood. This sequence joins TRBV20-1 and TRBJ2-3; 12 nucleotides align to TRBD2. The TCR originated in a man aged 65-85 years with active or convalescent COVID-19. The CDR3 is CSASTPLAGGIADTQYF. The CDR3 DNA is TGCAGTGCTAGTACCCCGCTAGCGGGAGGGATCGCAGATACGCAGTATTTT.